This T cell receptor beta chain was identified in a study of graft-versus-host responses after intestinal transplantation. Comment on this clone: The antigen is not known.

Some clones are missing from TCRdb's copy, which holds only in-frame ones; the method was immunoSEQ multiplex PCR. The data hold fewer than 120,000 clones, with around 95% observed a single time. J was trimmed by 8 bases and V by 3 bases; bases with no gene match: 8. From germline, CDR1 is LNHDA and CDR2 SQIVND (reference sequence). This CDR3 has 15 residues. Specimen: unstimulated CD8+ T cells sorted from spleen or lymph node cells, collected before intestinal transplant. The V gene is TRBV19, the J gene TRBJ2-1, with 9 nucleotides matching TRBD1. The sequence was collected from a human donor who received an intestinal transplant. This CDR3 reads CASSMGTGGWYEQFF. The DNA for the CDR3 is TGTGCCAGTAGTATGGGAACAGGGGGCTGGTATGAGCAGTTCTTC.